The rows below give T cell receptor beta chains drawn from one sample of a study of tumor-infiltrating lymphocytes in primary liver carcinoma. TCRdb passed the multiplex PCR reads through MiXCR, listing each CDR3 protein once. This sample has about 310,000 distinct CDR3 sequences, with roughly 60% found just once. Sequencing was carried out using peripheral blood. Source of these receptors: a woman in her twenties or thirties with primary liver carcinoma and hepatitis B virus infection. CDR3s include the opening cysteine and the closing phenylalanine or tryptophan. The D gene is left open where the match is weak. A clone size is listed for some rows: how often the clone was seen (once, few, many), or a class if it is expanded.

abundance	v_gene	len	d_gene	j_gene	CDR3nt	CDR3aa
.	TRBV13	21	TRBD2	TRBJ2-1	TGTGCCAGCAGCCCCTACCGACTAGCGGTAGGGAGAATACCCCCTGGCAATGAGCAGTTCTTC	CASSPYRLAVGRIPPGNEQFF
many	TRBV29-1	16	.	TRBJ2-7	TGCAGCGTTGGCCCGTCAACAGGGAGGGGAGCCTACGAGCAGTACTTC	CSVGPSTGRGAYEQYF
many	TRBV29-1	14	.	TRBJ2-7	TGCAGCGTTGGGTCTAAACGGGGCGCCTACGAGCAGTACTTC	CSVGSKRGAYEQYF
.	TRBV4-1	13	.	TRBJ2-1	TGCGCCAACAGCCAAGATCTCTACAATGGGCAGTTCTTC	CANSQDLYNGQFF
.	TRBV11-2	16	TRBD2	TRBJ2-1	TGTGCCAGCAGCTTAGCCCCGACTAGCGGGGTGGCTGAGCAGTTCTTC	CASSLAPTSGVAEQFF
.	TRBV14	13	.	TRBJ2-7	TGTGCCAGCAGCCAATCATGGTTAAGCGAGCAGTACTTC	CASSQSWLSEQYF
once	TRBV6-2/TRBV6-3	14	TRBD2	TRBJ2-3	TGTGCCAGCAGTCCAGCGGGAGAGGGGGATACGCATTATTTT	CASSPAGEGDTHYF
.	TRBV7-8	17	.	TRBJ2-2	TGTGCCAGCAGCTTAGGGGCTAGAGGGAGGAATACCGGGGAGCTGTTTTTT	CASSLGARGRNTGELFF
.	TRBV7-9	15	TRBD1	TRBJ1-1	TGTGCCAGCAGCCGACCCGGGACAGGGAACACTGAAGCTTTCTTT	CASSRPGTGNTEAFF
.	TRBV4-2	16	TRBD2	TRBJ2-1	TGTGCCAGCAGCCAAAATGGGGCTAGCGGGTACAATGAGCAGTTCTTC	CASSQNGASGYNEQFF
many	TRBV6-1	12	.	TRBJ1-5	TGTGCCAGCAGTGGAGATCATCAGCCCCAGCATTTT	CASSGDHQPQHF
.	TRBV28	14	TRBD2	TRBJ2-7	TGTGCCAGCCTCAAGCGGGATGCTTTGTACGAGCAGTACTTC	CASLKRDALYEQYF
.	TRBV4-2	16	.	TRBJ2-3	TGTGCCAGCAGCCCCGCCGTGGGCGGCATCACAGATACGCAGTATTTT	CASSPAVGGITDTQYF
.	TRBV7-3	15	.	TRBJ2-1	TGTGCCAGCTCCAAGGGAACGAGCTCCTACAATGAGCAGTTCTTC	CASSKGTSSYNEQFF
.	TRBV30	13	TRBD2	TRBJ2-5	TGTGCCTGGAGTGTACGGGGGAGGGGGACCCAGTACTTC	CAWSVRGRGTQYF
once	TRBV6-5	19	.	TRBJ2-3	TGTGCCAGCAGTCGCACCCTAAGTGGCGTCTCGTCTCGCACAGATACGCAGTATTTT	CASSRTLSGVSSRTDTQYF
few	TRBV11-2	15	TRBD2	TRBJ2-1	TGTACCAGCAGTTTAGCGGGAGCTTCATACAATGAACAGTTCTTC	CTSSLAGASYNEQFF
many	TRBV29-1	15	TRBD1	TRBJ2-3	TGCAGCGTTGTACGGACAGGTGGTAGCACAGATACGCAGTATTTT	CSVVRTGGSTDTQYF
many	TRBV11-2	14	.	TRBJ2-1	TGTGCCAGCAGCTTGAGACACGGGACACACGAGCAGTTCTTC	CASSLRHGTHEQFF
.	TRBV4-2	16	TRBD2	TRBJ2-3	TGTGCCAGCAGTCGCAAGCGGGGACTAGCGACAGATATGCAGTATTTT	CASSRKRGLATDMQYF
.	TRBV13	14	TRBD1	TRBJ2-1	TGTACTAGCAGCCCCAACGGACAGGGAGCTGTGCAGTTCTTC	CTSSPNGQGAVQFF
.	TRBV11-1	14	TRBD2	TRBJ2-1	TGTGCCAGCAGCTTTTTAGCGGGAGAGGGTGAGCAGTTCTTC	CASSFLAGEGEQFF